The TCR beta chain described here comes from a study of T cell changes during pregnancy in multiple sclerosis. Looked up from germline, CDR1 is GTSNPN and CDR2 is SVGIG (reference sequence). The CDR3 loop spans 11 amino acids. V was clipped by 4 bases and J by 6 bases, with 8 bases between them. Profiling relied on immunoSEQ multiplex PCR, and the TCRdb table lists in-frame clones only, not all of them. The top ten hold 0.5% to 0.65% of the sample, which has tens of thousands of clones, nearly 90% seen once. The sequence was obtained from a female donor in good health, enrolled as a control in a pregnancy study. This chain uses TRBV30 with TRBJ2-3; D remains ambiguous. The sequences come from CD4+ T cells from peripheral blood mononuclear cells, collected in the third trimester of pregnancy. The chain's CDR3 is CAWTSLDTQYF. The CDR3 DNA sequence: TGTGCCTGGACCTCTCTGGATACGCAGTATTTT.